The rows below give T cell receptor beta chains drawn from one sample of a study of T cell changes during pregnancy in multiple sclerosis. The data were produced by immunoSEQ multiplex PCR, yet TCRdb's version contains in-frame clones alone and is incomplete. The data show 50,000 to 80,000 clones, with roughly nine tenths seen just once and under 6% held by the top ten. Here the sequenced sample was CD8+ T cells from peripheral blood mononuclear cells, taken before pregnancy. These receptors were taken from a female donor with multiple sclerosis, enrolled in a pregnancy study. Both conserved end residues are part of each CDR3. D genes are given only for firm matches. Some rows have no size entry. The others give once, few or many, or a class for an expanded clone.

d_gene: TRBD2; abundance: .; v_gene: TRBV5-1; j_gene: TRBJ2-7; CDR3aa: CASSFSGGSYEQYF; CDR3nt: TGCGCCAGCAGCTTTAGCGGGGGCTCCTACGAGCAGTACTTC
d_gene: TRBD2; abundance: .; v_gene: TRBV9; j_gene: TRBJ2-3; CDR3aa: CASSVEGLAGGSDTQYF; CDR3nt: TGTGCCAGCAGCGTAGAGGGACTAGCGGGGGGTTCAGATACGCAGTATTTT
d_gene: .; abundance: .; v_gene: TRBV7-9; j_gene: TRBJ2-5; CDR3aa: CASSQMEETQYF; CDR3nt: TGTGCCAGCAGCCAGATGGAAGAGACCCAGTACTTC
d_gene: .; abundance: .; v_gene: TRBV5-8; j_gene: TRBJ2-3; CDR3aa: CASSLPTGQSDTQYF; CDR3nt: TGTGCCAGCAGCTTGCCAACGGGACAATCAGATACGCAGTATTTT
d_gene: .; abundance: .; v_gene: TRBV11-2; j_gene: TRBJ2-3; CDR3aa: CASSGAGATDTQYF; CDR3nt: TGTGCCAGCAGCGGGGCAGGGGCCACAGATACGCAGTATTTT
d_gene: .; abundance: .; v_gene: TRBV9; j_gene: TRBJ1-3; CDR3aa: CASGAPLFSGNTIYF; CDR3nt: TGTGCCAGCGGAGCCCCTCTTTTCTCTGGAAACACCATATATTTT
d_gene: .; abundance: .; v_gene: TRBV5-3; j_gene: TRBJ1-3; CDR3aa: CARSYHPLDKSQNTIYF; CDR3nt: TGTGCCAGAAGCTACCACCCCCTGGACAAGAGTCAAAACACCATATATTTT
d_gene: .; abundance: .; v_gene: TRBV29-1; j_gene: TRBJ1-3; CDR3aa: CSVSSAGNTIYF; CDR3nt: TGCAGCGTTTCGTCCGCTGGAAACACCATATATTTT
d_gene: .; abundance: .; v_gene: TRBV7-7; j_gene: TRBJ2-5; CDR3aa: CASSSRWGVPQETQYF; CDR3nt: TGTGCTAGCAGCTCGAGATGGGGAGTACCTCAAGAGACCCAGTACTTC
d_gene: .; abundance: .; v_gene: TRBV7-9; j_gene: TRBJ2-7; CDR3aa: CASSLRSGAYEQYF; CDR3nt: TGTGCCAGCAGCTTACGGTCAGGGGCATACGAGCAGTACTTC
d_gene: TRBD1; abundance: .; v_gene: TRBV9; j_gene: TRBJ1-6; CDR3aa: CASSEGQGGSPLHF; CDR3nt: TGTGCCAGCAGCGAGGGACAGGGGGGATCACCCCTCCACTTT
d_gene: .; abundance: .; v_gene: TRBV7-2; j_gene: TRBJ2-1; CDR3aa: CASSPPPAGPNEQFF; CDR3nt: TGTGCCAGCAGCCCCCCACCTGCGGGCCCGAATGAGCAGTTCTTC
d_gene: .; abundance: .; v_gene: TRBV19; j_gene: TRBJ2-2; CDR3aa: CASKPTNTGELFF; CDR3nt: TGTGCCAGTAAGCCGACGAACACCGGGGAGCTGTTTTTT
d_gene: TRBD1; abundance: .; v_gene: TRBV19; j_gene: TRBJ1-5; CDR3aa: CASSIRDREQPQHF; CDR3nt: TGTGCCAGTAGTATCCGAGACAGGGAACAGCCCCAGCATTTT
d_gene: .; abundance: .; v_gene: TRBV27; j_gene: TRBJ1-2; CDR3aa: CASRIGGSNYGYTF; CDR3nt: TGTGCCAGCAGAATAGGAGGGAGTAACTATGGCTACACCTTC
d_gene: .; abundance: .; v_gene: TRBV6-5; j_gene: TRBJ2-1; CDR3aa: CASSYPQGREQFF; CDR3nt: TGTGCCAGCAGTTACCCGCAGGGAAGGGAGCAGTTCTTC
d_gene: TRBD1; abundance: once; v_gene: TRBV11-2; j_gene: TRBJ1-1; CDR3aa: CASSQTPRQGPEAFF; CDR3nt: TGTGCCAGCAGCCAGACCCCTCGACAGGGGCCTGAAGCTTTCTTT
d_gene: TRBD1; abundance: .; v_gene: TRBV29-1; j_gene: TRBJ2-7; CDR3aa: CSVPDRGHSYEQYF; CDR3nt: TGCAGCGTTCCTGACAGGGGGCACTCCTACGAGCAGTACTTC
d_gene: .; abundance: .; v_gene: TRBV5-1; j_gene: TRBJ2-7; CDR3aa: CASSIDIYQFYEQYF; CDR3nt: TGCGCCAGCAGCATAGACATCTATCAGTTCTACGAGCAGTACTTC
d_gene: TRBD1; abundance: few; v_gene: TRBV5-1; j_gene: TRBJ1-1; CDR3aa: CASGGKTGVNTEAFF; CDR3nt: TGCGCCAGCGGGGGAAAGACAGGGGTCAACACTGAAGCTTTCTTT
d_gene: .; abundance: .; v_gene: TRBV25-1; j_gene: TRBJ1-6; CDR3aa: CASSDQGPYNSPLHF; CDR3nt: TGTGCCAGCAGTGACCAGGGGCCCTATAATTCACCCCTCCACTTT
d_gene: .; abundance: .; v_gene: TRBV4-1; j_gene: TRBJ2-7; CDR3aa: CASSQEGVKYF; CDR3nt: TGCGCCAGCAGCCAAGAAGGGGTCAAGTACTTC
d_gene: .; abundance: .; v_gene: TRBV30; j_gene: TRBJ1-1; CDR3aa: CAWSAREAFF; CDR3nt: TGTGCCTGGAGTGCGAGGGAAGCTTTCTTT
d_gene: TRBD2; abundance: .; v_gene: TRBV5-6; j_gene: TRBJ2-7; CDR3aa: CASSFGLAGAPYEQYF; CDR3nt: TGTGCCAGCAGCTTCGGACTAGCGGGGGCCCCCTACGAGCAGTACTTC
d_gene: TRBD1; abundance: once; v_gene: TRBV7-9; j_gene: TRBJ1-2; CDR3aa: CASSLDPGQTRSYTF; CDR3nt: TGTGCCAGCAGCTTAGATCCGGGACAGACTAGGAGCTACACCTTC
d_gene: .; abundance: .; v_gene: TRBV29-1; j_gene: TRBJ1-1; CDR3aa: CSVAAGDEFF; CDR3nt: TGCAGCGTTGCGGCAGGGGATGAATTCTTT
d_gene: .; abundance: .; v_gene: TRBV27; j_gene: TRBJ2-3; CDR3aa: CASSLGGIPDTQYF; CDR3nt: TGTGCCAGCAGTTTGGGCGGGATCCCGGATACGCAGTATTTT
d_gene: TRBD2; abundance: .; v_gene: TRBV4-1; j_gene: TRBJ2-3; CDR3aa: CASSQDGAGGPGDTQYF; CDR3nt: TGCGCCAGCAGCCAAGATGGGGCGGGGGGCCCGGGAGATACGCAGTATTTT
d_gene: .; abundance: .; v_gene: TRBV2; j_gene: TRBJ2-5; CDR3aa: CASSEGGVQETQYF; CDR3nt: TGTGCCAGCAGTGAGGGCGGGGTTCAAGAGACCCAGTACTTC
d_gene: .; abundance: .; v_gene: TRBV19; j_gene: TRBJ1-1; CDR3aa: CACGNTEAFF; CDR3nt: TGTGCCTGCGGGAACACTGAAGCTTTCTTT
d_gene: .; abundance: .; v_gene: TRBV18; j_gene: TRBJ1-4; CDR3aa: CASSPYEGDDEKLFF; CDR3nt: TGTGCCAGCTCACCATACGAGGGGGATGATGAAAAACTGTTTTTT
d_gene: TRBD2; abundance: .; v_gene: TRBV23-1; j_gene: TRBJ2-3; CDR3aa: CASRRRETVGDTQYF; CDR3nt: TGCGCCAGCAGGAGGCGGGAGACCGTTGGAGATACGCAGTATTTT
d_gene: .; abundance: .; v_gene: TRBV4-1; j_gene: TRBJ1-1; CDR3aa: CASSQVSQGYTEAFF; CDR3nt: TGCGCCAGCAGCCAGGTCAGCCAGGGCTACACTGAAGCTTTCTTT
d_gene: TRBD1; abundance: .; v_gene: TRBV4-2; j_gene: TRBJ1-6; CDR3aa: CASSQEEQGAKEALGNNKWSPLHF; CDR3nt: TGTGCCAGCAGCCAAGAGGAACAGGGGGCGAAGGAGGCCCTCGGGAATAATAAATGGTCACCCCTCCACTTT
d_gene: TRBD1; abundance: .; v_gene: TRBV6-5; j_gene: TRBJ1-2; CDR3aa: CATYRGTDGYTF; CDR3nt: TGTGCCACCTACAGGGGAACCGATGGCTACACCTTC
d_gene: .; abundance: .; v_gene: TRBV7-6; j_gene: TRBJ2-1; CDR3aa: CASSEGHYNEQFF; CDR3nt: TGTGCCAGCAGCGAAGGACATTACAATGAGCAGTTCTTC
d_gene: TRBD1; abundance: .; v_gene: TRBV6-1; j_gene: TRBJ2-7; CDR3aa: CASSEIGQVANEQYF; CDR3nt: TGTGCCAGCAGTGAAATAGGACAGGTCGCCAACGAGCAGTACTTC
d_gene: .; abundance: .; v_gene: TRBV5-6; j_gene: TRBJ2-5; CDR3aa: CASSSPGVEQETQYF; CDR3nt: TGTGCCAGCAGCTCCCCGGGGGTGGAGCAAGAGACCCAGTACTTC
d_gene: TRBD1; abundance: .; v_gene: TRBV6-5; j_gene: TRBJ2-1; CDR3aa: CASSSPDRDEQFF; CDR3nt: TGTGCCAGCAGTTCCCCTGACAGGGATGAGCAGTTCTTC
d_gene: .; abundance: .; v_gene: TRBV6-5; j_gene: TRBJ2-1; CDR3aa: CASSLTRGSHEQFF; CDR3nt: TGTGCCAGCAGTCTTACGCGAGGTTCCCATGAGCAGTTCTTC
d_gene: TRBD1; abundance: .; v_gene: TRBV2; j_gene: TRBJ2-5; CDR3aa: CASSGPGQGAEETQYF; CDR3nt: TGTGCCAGCAGTGGCCCGGGACAGGGGGCGGAGGAGACCCAGTACTTC
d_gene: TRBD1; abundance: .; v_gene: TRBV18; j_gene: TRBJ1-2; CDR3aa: CASSPGGTVYTF; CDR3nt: TGTGCCAGCTCACCGGGCGGGACAGTTTACACCTTC
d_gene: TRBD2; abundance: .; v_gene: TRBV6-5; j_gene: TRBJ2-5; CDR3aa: CASSLGGAWETQYF; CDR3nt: TGTGCCAGCAGCCTCGGGGGGGCTTGGGAGACCCAGTACTTC
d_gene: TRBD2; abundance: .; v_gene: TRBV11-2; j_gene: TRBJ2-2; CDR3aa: CASRPLAGGPNTGELFF; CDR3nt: TGTGCCAGCAGGCCTCTGGCGGGGGGACCGAACACCGGGGAGCTGTTTTTT
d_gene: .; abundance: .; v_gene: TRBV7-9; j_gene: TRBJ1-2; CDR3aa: CASSLDSGSQYGYTF; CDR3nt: TGTGCCAGCAGCTTAGATTCCGGGTCGCAGTATGGCTACACCTTC
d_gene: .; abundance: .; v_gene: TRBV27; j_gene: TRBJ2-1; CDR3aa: CASSLRDPSYNEQFF; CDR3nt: TGTGCCAGCAGTTTACGGGATCCCTCCTACAATGAGCAGTTCTTC
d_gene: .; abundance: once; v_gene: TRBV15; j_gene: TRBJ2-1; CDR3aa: CATSPAQGGSYNEQFF; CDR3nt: TGTGCCACCAGCCCAGCCCAGGGGGGCTCCTACAATGAGCAGTTCTTC
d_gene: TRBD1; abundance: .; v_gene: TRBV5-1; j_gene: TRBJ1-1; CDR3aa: CASSLVSDRALVNTEAFF; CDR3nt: TGCGCCAGCAGCTTAGTTTCGGACAGGGCCCTTGTGAACACTGAAGCTTTCTTT
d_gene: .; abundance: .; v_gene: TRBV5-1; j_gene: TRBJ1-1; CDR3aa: CASSLGSNTEAFF; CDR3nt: TGCGCCAGCAGCTTGGGCAGTAACACTGAAGCTTTCTTT
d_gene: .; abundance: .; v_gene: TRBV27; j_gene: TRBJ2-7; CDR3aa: CASSRSGNEQYF; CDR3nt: TGTGCCAGCAGCCGATCGGGGAACGAGCAGTACTTC
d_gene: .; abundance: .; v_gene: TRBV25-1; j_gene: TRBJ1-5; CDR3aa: CASSESGGYQPQHF; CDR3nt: TGTGCCAGCAGTGAGTCAGGAGGATATCAGCCCCAGCATTTT
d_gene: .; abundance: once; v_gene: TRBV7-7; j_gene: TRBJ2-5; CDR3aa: CASSLVGQGETQYF; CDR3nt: TGTGCTAGCAGCTTAGTAGGCCAGGGGGAGACCCAGTACTTC
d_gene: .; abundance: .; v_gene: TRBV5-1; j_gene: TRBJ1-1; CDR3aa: CASSLPTGNTEAFF; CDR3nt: TGCGCCAGCAGCCTACCGACAGGTAACACTGAAGCTTTCTTT
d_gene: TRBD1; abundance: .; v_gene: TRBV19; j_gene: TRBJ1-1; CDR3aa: CASFLGGAFF; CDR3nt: TGTGCCAGTTTCCTAGGGGGCGCTTTCTTT